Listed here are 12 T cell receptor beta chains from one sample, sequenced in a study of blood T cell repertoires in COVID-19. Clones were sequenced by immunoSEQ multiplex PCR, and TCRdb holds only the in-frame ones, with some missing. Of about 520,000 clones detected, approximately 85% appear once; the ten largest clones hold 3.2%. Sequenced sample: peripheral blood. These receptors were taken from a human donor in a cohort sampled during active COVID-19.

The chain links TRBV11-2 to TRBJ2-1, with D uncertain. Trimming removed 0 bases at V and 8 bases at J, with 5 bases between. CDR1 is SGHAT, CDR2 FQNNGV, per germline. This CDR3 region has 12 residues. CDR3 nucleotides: TGTGCCAGCAGCTTAGATTACTATGAGCAGTTCTTC. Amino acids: CASSLDYYEQFF.

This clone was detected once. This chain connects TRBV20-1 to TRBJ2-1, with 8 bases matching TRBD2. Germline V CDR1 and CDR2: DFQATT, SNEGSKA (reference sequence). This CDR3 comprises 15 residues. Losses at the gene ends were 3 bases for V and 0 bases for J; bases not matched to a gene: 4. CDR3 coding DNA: TGCAGTGCTAGTCCTAGCGGGTCCTCCTACAATGAGCAGTTCTTC. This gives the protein CSASPSGSSYNEQFF.

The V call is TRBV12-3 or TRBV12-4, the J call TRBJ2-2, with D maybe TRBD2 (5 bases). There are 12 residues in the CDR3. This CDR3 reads CSGARDTGELFF. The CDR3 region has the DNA TGTTCCGGAGCGCGGGACACCGGGGAGCTGTTTTTT.

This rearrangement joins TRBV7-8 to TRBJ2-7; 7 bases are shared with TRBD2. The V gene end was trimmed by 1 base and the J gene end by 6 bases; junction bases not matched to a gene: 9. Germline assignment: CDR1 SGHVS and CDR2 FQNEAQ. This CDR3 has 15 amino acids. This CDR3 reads CASSLVVSGTREQYF. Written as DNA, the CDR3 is TGTGCCAGCAGCTTAGTTGTCAGCGGGACGCGCGAGCAGTACTTC.

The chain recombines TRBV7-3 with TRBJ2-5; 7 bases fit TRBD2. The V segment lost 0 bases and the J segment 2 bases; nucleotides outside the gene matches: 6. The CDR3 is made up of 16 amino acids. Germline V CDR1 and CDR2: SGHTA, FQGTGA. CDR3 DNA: TGTGCCAGCAGCTTAACTGGGAGGGTCAGGCAAGAGACCCAGTACTTC. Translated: CASSLTGRVRQETQYF.

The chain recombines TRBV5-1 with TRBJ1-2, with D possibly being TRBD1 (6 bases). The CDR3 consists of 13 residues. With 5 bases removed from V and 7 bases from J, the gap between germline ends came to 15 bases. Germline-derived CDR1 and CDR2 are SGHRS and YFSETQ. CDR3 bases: TGCGCCAGCAGTCCACAGGGAGCAACTGGCTACACCTTC. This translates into CASSPQGATGYTF.

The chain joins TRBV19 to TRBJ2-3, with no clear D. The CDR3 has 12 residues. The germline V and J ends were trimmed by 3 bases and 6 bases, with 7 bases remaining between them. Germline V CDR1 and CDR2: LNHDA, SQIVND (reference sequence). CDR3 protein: CASSIQRDTQYF. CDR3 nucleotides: TGTGCCAGTAGTATTCAACGGGATACGCAGTATTTT.

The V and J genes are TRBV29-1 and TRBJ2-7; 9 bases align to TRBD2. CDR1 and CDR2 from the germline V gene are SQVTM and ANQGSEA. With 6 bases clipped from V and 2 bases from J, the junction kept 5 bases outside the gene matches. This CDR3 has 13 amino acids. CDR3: CSVVSGSTYEQYF. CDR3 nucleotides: TGCAGCGTCGTTAGCGGGAGTACCTACGAGCAGTACTTC.

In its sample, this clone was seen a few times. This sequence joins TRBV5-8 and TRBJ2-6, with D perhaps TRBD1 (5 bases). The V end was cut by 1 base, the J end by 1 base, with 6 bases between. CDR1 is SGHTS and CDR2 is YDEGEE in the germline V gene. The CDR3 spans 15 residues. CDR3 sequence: CASSLYRSGANVLTF. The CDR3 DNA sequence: TGTGCCAGCAGCTTGTACAGGTCTGGGGCCAACGTCCTGACTTTC.

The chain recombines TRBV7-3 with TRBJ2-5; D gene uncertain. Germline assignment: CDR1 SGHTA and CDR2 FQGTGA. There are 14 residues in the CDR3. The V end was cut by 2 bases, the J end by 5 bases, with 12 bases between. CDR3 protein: CASSLEAALETQYF. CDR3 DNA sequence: TGTGCCAGCAGCTTAGAGGCTGCTCTGGAGACCCAGTACTTC.

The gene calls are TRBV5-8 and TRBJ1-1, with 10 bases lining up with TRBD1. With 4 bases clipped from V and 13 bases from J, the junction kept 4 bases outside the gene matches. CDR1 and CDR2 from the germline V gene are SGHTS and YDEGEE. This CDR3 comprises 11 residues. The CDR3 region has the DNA TGTGCCAGCAGCCCGGGGACAGGGGATTTCTTT. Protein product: CASSPGTGDFF.

The CDR3 is CSASKRETYEQYF. DNA for the CDR3: TGCAGTGCTAGTAAACGGGAGACCTACGAGCAGTACTTC. The rearrangement links TRBV20-1 to TRBJ2-7; weak D call: TRBD2 (6 bases). V dropped 3 bases and J dropped 2 bases, with 11 bases sitting between them. Germline V CDR1 and CDR2: DFQATT, SNEGSKA (reference sequence). CDR3 length: 13 amino acids.